This entry concerns a single T cell receptor (beta chain). V lost 0 bases, J lost 4 bases, and 10 bases lay in between. The germline V gene has CDR1 SGDLS and CDR2 YYNGEE. This CDR3 has 14 residues. This entry belongs to a study of blood T cell repertoires in COVID-19. At the level of the study: Some COVID-19 samples were acute and others convalescent; all came from the United States, Italy and Spain.

Sequencing used immunoSEQ multiplex PCR; TCRdb keeps in-frame clones, though not all of them. In the table there are tens of thousands of clones, more than 75% of which are singletons. The chain employs TRBV9 and TRBJ1-2, with D maybe TRBD1 (5 bases). The specimen was peripheral blood. This TCR was sampled from a woman aged 80 or over with active or convalescent COVID-19. The CDR3 coding sequence is TGTGCCAGCAGCGTAGGGCAGGGTCCCTATGGCTACACCTTC. Its translation is CASSVGQGPYGYTF.